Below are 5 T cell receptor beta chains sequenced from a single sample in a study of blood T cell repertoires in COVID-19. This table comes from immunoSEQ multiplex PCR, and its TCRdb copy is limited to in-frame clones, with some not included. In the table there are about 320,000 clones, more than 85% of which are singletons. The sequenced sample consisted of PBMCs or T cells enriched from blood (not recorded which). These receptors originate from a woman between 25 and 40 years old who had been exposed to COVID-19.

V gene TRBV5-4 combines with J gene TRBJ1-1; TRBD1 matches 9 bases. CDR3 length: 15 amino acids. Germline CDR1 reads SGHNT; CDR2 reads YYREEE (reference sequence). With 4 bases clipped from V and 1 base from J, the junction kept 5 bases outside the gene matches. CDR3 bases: TGTGCCAGCAGCCCAGAGACAGGGGGGAACACTGAAGCTTTCTTT. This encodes CASSPETGGNTEAFF.

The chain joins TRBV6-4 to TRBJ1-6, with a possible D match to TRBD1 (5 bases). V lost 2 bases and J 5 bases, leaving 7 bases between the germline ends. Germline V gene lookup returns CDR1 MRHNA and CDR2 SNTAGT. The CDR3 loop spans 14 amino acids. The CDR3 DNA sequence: TGTGCCAGCAGTGACCGGGGGGATAATTCACCCCTCCACTTT. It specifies CASSDRGDNSPLHF.

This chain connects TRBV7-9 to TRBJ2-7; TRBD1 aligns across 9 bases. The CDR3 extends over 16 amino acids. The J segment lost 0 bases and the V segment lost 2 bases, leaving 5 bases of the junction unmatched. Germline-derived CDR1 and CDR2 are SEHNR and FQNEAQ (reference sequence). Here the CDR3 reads CASSLPGQGSSYEQYF. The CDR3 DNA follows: TGTGCCAGCAGCTTACCCGGACAGGGGAGCTCCTACGAGCAGTACTTC.

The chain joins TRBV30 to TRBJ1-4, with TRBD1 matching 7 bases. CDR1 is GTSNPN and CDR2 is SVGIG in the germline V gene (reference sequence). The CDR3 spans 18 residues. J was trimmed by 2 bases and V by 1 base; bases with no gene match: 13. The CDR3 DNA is TGTGCCTGGAGTGGGATAGTGGCAGGGGGGACGACTAATGAAAAACTGTTTTTT. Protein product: CAWSGIVAGGTTNEKLFF.

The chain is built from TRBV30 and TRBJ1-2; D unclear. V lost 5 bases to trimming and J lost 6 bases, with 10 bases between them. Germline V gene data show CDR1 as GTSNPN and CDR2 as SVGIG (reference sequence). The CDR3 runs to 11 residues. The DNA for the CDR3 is TGTGCCTGGCGAGGACTGAATGGCTACACCTTC. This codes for CAWRGLNGYTF.